This T cell receptor (beta chain) was captured by sequencing in a study of blood T cell repertoires in COVID-19. Study context: Whether acute or convalescent, the COVID-19 samples came from the United States, Italy and Spain.

The germline gives CDR1 LNHDA, CDR2 SQIVND (reference sequence). The CDR3 length is 15 residues. The V and J ends lost 3 bases and 6 bases, in that order; junction bases with no gene match: 8. Recovered Cohort 3 donors showed two negative PCRs, clearance, or symptom resolution. The repertoire was sequenced with immunoSEQ multiplex PCR; TCRdb's copy has only in-frame clones and lacks some. The data show about 330,000 clones, 80% to 90% seen once. The chain links TRBV19 to TRBJ1-5, with 7 nucleotides matching TRBD1. This TCR came from a man under 40 who had recovered from COVID-19. The sequencing input was PBMCs or T cells enriched from blood (not recorded which). The CDR3 DNA sequence: TGTGCCAGTAGTATTACAGGGGAGGCACCTCAGCCCCAGCATTTT. Its translation: CASSITGEAPQPQHF.